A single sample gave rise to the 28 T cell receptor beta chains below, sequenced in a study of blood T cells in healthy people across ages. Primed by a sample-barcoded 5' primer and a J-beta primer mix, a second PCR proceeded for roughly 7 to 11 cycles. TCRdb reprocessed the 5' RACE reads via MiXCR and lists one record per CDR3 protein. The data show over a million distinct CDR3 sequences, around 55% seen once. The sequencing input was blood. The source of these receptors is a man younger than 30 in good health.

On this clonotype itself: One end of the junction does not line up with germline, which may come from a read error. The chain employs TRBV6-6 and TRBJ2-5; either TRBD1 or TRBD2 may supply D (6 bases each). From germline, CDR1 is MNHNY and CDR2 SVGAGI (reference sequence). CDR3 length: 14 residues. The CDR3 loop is CAGSYGGGGETQYF. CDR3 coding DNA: TGTGCCGGCAGTTACGGAGGGGGTGGAGAGACCCAGTACTTC.

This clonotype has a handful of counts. The CDR3 is CASSRGQRAKNIQYF. Here the CDR3 DNA reads TGTGCCAGCAGTCGGGGCCAACGGGCCAAAAACATTCAGTACTTC. The chain carries TRBV6-5 and TRBJ2-4; the D call may be TRBD1 or TRBD2 (5 bases each). CDR1 MNHEY and CDR2 SVGAGI come from the germline V gene. V shed 5 bases and J shed 1 base, with 12 bases lying between them. This CDR3 has 15 amino acids.

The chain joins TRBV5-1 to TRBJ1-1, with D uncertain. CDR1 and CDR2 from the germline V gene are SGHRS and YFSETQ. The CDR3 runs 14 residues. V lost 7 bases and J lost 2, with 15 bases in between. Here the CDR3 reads CASASAERNTEAFF. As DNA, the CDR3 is TGCGCCAGCGCCTCCGCAGAGCGAAACACTGAAGCTTTCTTT.

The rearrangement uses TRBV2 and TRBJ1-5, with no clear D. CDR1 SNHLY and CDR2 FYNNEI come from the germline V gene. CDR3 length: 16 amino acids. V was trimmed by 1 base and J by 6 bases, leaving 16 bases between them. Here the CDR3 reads CASSEGSGRTGQPQHF. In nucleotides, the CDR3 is TGTGCCAGCAGTGAAGGGAGTGGGCGTACGGGTCAGCCCCAGCATTTT.

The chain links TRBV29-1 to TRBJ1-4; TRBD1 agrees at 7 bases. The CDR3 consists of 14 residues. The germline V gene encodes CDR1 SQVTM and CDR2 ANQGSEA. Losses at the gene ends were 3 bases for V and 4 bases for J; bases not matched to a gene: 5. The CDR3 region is CSVEGTADNEKLFF. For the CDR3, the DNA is TGCAGCGTTGAGGGGACAGCGGATAATGAAAAACTGTTTTTT.

The CDR3 region has the DNA TGCAGTGCTAGATTACAGGGTACCTACGAGCAGTACTTC. As protein: CSARLQGTYEQYF. V is TRBV20-1 and J is TRBJ2-4, with a weak D call TRBD1 (6 bases). The DNA end lines up better with TRBJ2-7; the J call may be wrong. The CDR3 has 13 amino acids. CDR1 and CDR2 from the germline V gene are DFQATT and SNEGSKA (reference sequence).

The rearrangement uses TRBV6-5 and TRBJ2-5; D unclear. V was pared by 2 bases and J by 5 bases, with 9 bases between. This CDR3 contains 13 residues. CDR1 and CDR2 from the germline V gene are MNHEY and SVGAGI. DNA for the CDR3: TGTGCCAGCAGTTACGTAGAGGAGGAGACCCAGTACTTC. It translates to CASSYVEEETQYF.

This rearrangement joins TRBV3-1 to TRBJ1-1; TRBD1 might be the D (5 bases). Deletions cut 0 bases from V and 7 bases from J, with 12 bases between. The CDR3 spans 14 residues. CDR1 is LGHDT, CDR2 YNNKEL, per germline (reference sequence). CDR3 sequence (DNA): TGTGCCAGCAGCCAAGATCTGGGGGACCGTGAAGCTTTCTTT. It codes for CASSQDLGDREAFF.

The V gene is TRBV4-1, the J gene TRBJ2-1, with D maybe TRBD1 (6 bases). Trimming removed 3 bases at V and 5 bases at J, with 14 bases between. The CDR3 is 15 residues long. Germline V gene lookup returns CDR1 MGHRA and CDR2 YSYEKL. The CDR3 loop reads CASSQPRDMNNEQFF. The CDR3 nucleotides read TGCGCCAGCAGCCAGCCCCGGGACATGAACAATGAGCAGTTCTTC.

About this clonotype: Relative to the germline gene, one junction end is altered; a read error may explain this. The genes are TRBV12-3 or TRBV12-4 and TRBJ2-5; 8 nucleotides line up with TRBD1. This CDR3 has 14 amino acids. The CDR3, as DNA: TGTGCCAGCAGTACCGGGACAGGTTTAGAGACCCAGTACTTT. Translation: CASSTGTGLETQYF.

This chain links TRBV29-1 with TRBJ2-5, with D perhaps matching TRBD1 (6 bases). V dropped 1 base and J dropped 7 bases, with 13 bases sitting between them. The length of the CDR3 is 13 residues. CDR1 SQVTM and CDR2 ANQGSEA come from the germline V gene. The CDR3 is CSVEVGQRGTQYF. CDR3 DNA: TGCAGCGTTGAAGTTGGACAGCGCGGGACCCAGTACTTC.

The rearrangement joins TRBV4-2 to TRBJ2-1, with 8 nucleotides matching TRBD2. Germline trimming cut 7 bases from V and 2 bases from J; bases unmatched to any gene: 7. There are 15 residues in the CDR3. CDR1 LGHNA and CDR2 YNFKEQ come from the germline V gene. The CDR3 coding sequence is TGTGCCAGCACTAACCGGGGGGGCACCTACAATGAGCAGTTCTTC. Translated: CASTNRGGTYNEQFF.

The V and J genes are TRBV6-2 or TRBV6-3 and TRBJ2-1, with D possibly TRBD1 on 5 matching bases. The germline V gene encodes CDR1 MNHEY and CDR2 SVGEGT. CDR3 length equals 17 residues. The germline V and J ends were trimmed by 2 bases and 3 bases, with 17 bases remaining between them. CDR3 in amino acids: CASSYPLDSGDYNEQFF. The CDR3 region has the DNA TGTGCCAGCAGTTACCCACTCGACAGTGGAGACTACAATGAGCAGTTCTTC.

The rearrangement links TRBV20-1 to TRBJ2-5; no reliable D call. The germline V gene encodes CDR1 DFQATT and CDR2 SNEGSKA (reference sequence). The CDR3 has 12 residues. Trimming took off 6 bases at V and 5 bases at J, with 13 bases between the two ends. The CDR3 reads CSAARVSETQYF. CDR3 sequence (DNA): TGCAGTGCGGCCAGAGTGAGCGAGACCCAGTACTTC.

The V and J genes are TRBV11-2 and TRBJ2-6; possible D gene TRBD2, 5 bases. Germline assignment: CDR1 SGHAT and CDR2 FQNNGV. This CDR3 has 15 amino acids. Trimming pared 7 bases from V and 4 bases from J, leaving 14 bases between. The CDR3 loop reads CASNDASGGANVLTF. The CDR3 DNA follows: TGTGCCAGCAACGACGCCTCGGGGGGGGCCAACGTCCTGACTTTC.

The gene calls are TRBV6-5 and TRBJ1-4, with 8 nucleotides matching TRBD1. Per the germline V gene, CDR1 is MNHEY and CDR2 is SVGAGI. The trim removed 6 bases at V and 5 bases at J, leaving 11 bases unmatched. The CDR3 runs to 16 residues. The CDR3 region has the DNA TGTGCCAGCAGATTCAGGGGGCGCGCCCCGAATGAAAAACTGTTTTTT. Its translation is CASRFRGRAPNEKLFF.

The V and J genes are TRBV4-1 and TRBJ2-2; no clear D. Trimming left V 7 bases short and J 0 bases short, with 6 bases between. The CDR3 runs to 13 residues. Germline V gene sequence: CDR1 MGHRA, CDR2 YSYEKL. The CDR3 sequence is CASTGANTGELFF. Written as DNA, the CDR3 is TGCGCCAGCACCGGTGCGAACACCGGGGAGCTGTTTTTT.

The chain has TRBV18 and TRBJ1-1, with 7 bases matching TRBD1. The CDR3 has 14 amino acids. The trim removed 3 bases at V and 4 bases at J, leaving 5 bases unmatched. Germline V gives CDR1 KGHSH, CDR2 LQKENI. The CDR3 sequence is CASSPDAGGTEAFF. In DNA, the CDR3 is TGTGCCAGCTCACCCGACGCAGGGGGCACTGAAGCTTTCTTT. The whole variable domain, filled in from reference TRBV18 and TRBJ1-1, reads NAGVMQNPRHLVRRRGQEARLRCSPMKGHSHVYWYRQLPEEGLKFMVYLQKENIIDESGMPKERFSAEFPKEGPSILRIQQVVRGDSAAYFCASSPDAGGTEAFFGQGTRLTVV.

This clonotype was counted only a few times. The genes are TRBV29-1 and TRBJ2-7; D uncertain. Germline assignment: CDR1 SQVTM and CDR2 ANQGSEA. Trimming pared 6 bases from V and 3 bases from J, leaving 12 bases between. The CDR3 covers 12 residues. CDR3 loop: CSVSTGFYEQYF. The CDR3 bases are TGCAGCGTCTCGACTGGTTTCTACGAGCAGTACTTC.

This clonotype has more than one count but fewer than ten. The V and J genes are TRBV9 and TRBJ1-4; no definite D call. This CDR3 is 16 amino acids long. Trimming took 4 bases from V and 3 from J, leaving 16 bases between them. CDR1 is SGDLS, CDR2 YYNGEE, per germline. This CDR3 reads CASSPTRAGSNEKLFF. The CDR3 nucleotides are TGTGCCAGCAGCCCCACGCGGGCAGGATCTAATGAAAAACTGTTTTTT.

The CDR3 nucleotides are TGTGCCAGCTCACCAAGGAGGACAGACCCGAGCTCCTACAATGAGCAGTTCTTC. This gives the protein CASSPRRTDPSSYNEQFF. V is TRBV18 and J is TRBJ2-1, with a weak D call TRBD1 (6 bases). The CDR3 sequence is 18 residues long. Germline-derived CDR1 and CDR2 are KGHSH and LQKENI. Trimming removed 2 bases at V and 0 bases at J, with 17 bases between.

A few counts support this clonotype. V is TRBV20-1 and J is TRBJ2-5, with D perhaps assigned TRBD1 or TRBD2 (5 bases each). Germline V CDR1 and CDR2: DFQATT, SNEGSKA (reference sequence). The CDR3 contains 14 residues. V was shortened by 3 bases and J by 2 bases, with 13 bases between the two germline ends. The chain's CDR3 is CSASAWGKQETQYF. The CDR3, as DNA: TGCAGTGCTAGTGCTTGGGGGAAACAAGAGACCCAGTACTTC.

CDR3 nucleotide sequence: TGTGCCAGCACTCTCCATGTGACAGGGGATAACTATGGCTACACCTTC. Its translation: CASTLHVTGDNYGYTF. The V call is TRBV6-4, the J call TRBJ1-2; TRBD1 aligns across 8 bases. Germline V lookup: CDR1 MRHNA, CDR2 SNTAGT. CDR3 size: 16 residues. J was trimmed by 1 base and V by 7 bases; bases with no gene match: 11.

The CDR3 is CASSSWLAGQETQYF. CDR3 DNA: TGTGCCAGCAGCTCCTGGCTAGCGGGACAGGAGACCCAGTACTTC. This chain uses TRBV7-2 with TRBJ2-5, with TRBD2 identical over 9 bases. CDR1 SGHTA and CDR2 FQGNSA come from the germline V gene. CDR3 length equals 15 residues. Germline trimming cut 4 bases from V and 5 bases from J; bases unmatched to any gene: 8.

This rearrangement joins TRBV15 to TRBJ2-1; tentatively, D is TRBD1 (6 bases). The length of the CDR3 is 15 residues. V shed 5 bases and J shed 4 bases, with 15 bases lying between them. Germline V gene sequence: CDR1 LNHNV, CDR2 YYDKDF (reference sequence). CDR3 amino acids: CATSGQTTGYNEQFF. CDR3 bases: TGTGCCACCAGCGGTCAGACCACAGGGTACAATGAGCAGTTCTTC.

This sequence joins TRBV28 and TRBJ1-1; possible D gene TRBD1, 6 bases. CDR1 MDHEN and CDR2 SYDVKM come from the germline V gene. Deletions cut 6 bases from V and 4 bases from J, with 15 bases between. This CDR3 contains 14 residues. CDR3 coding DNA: TGTGCCAGCAGCAACAGGGTACAAGGCACTGAAGCTTTCTTT. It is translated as CASSNRVQGTEAFF.

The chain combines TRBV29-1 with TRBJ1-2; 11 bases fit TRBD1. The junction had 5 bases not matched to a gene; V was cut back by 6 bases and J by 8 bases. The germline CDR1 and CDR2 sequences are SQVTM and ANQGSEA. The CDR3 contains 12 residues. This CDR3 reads CSVGDRGEGYTF. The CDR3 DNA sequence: TGCAGCGTGGGGGACAGGGGGGAAGGCTACACCTTC.

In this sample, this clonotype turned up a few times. The CDR3 reads CASSYSVPGSPNRAADTQYF. CDR3 DNA sequence: TGTGCCAGCAGTTATTCGGTCCCAGGTTCCCCCAACAGGGCGGCAGATACGCAGTATTTT. This chain connects TRBV6-2 or TRBV6-3 to TRBJ2-3; tentatively, D is TRBD1 (6 bases). The CDR3 runs 20 residues. Between the trimmed V and J ends, which lost 3 bases and 4 bases, there was a span of 29 bases. Germline lookup yields CDR1 MNHEY and CDR2 SVGEGT.